A single sample gave rise to the 29 T cell receptor beta chains below, sequenced in a study of blood T cell repertoires in COVID-19 (dated by TCRdb to the early 2020s). The library was obtained by the immunoSEQ multiplex PCR assay. TCRdb retrieved this table from immuneACCESS and kept in-frame rearrangements only. Not all clones are present; in checked studies, unresolved V genes account for under half, and no reason is known for the remainder. The sample data list a few hundred thousand clones, and more than 75% of these were observed just once. The top ten constitute roughly 2.8% of the sample. Sequencing used peripheral blood. The receptors were gathered from a man aged 50 to 59 who had recovered from COVID-19.

This clone was picked up a small number of times. CDR3 DNA sequence: TGTGCCAGCAGTTTGGCAGGGGTCGAGCAGTACTTC. Its translation is CASSLAGVEQYF. The chain uses TRBV28 and TRBJ2-7; D might be TRBD1 (6 bases). Germline V gene sequence: CDR1 MDHEN, CDR2 SYDVKM. The CDR3 sequence is 12 residues long. The germline V and J ends were trimmed by 3 bases and 6 bases, with 9 bases remaining between them.

In this sample, this clone turned up once. The J gene is TRBJ1-1, the V gene TRBV28, with D perhaps matching TRBD1 (5 bases). The germline V gene has CDR1 MDHEN and CDR2 SYDVKM. This CDR3 has 13 residues. The germline V and J ends were trimmed by 3 bases and 7 bases, with 12 bases remaining between them. CDR3 in DNA: TGTGCCAGCAGTTTGCGACAGCCTATTGAAGCTTTCTTT. It specifies CASSLRQPIEAFF.

This clone was seen a few times. The chain has TRBV5-4 and TRBJ2-2; 9 bases map to TRBD1. CDR3 length: 15 amino acids. Per germline, CDR1 SGHNT and CDR2 YYREEE (reference sequence). Germline trimming cut 2 bases from V and 7 bases from J; bases unmatched to any gene: 6. The CDR3 protein is CASSFGQGLNGELFF. CDR3 coding DNA: TGTGCCAGCAGCTTTGGACAGGGGTTGAACGGGGAGCTGTTTTTT.

V usage is TRBV28 and J usage is TRBJ1-2; D is ambiguous. Per the germline V gene, CDR1 is MDHEN and CDR2 is SYDVKM. V was clipped by 2 bases and J by 4 bases, with 11 bases between them. This CDR3 region has 14 residues. The CDR3 coding sequence is TGTGCCAGCAGTTTAAATCTGGGGAGCTATGGCTACACCTTC. It translates to CASSLNLGSYGYTF.

The chain is built from TRBV27 and TRBJ2-1; D possibly corresponds to TRBD1 (6 bases). There are 14 residues in the CDR3. Trimming removed 6 bases at V and 4 bases at J, with 13 bases between. Germline values: CDR1 MNHEY, CDR2 SMNVEV (reference sequence). The DNA of the CDR3 is TGTGCCAGCAGAGGGGGTCTCACATACAATGAGCAGTTCTTC. Protein: CASRGGLTYNEQFF.

The genes are TRBV5-5 and TRBJ2-7, with TRBD2 identical over 11 bases. The CDR3 loop spans 15 amino acids. The V gene end was trimmed by 2 bases and the J gene end by 4 bases; junction bases not matched to a gene: 5. Germline CDR1 and CDR2: SGHKS and YYEKEE (reference sequence). The CDR3 reads CASSFLAGGRYEQYF. Written as DNA, the CDR3 is TGTGCCAGCAGCTTCCTAGCGGGAGGCAGGTACGAGCAGTACTTC.

This chain connects TRBV24-1 to TRBJ2-3; D is unresolved. The CDR3 runs to 12 residues. Trimming left V 0 bases short and J 8 bases short, with 5 bases between. Per the germline V gene, CDR1 is KGHDR and CDR2 is SFDVKD. Here the CDR3 DNA reads TGTGCCACCAGTGATTTGCTTCTTACGCAGTATTTT. This encodes CATSDLLLTQYF.

The gene calls are TRBV7-9 and TRBJ1-1; D ambiguous. The CDR3 loop spans 14 amino acids. Germline CDR1 reads SEHNR; CDR2 reads FQNEAQ (reference sequence). The V and J ends lost 5 bases and 1 base respectively, with 11 bases between them. The CDR3 DNA reads as TGTGCCAGCAGCCCAACTGGGAGGAACACTGAAGCTTTCTTT. Its protein is CASSPTGRNTEAFF.

V and J are TRBV7-2 and TRBJ2-2; 10 bases align to TRBD2. The ends lost 3 bases at V and 1 base at J; junction bases unmatched: 5. Germline CDR1 and CDR2: SGHTA and FQGNSA. The CDR3 is 17 residues long. CDR3 amino acids: CASSFPVAGGNTGELFF. The DNA for the CDR3 is TGTGCCAGCAGCTTCCCGGTAGCGGGGGGGAACACCGGGGAGCTGTTTTTT.

V and J are TRBV19 and TRBJ2-2, with TRBD2 matching over 9 bases. The CDR3 length is 17 residues. V lost 7 bases, J lost 0 bases, and 9 bases stayed unmatched. Germline V CDR1 and CDR2: LNHDA, SQIVND (reference sequence). CDR3 region: CASIRVAGAANTGELFF. CDR3 sequence (DNA): TGTGCCAGTATAAGAGTAGCGGGAGCTGCGAACACCGGGGAGCTGTTTTTT.

The rearrangement uses TRBV12-3 or TRBV12-4 and TRBJ1-1; TRBD1 aligns across 7 bases. The CDR3 has 13 amino acids. The ends lost 7 bases at V and 5 bases at J; junction bases unmatched: 7. The CDR3 sequence: CASKETGKTEAFF. CDR3 coding DNA: TGTGCCAGCAAAGAGACAGGGAAGACTGAAGCTTTCTTT.

The chain is built from TRBV11-2 and TRBJ2-7; D is possibly TRBD2 (5 bases). The CDR3 loop spans 14 amino acids. Germline CDR1 SGHAT, CDR2 FQNNGV. V gave up 5 bases and J gave up 2 bases, with 13 bases separating them. CDR3 nucleotide sequence: TGTGCCAGCAGCCCGGCGGGTCGAGCCTACGAGCAGTACTTC. Protein: CASSPAGRAYEQYF.

This rearrangement joins TRBV4-1 to TRBJ2-7, with TRBD1 as a possible D gene (5 bases). The germline CDR1 and CDR2 sequences are MGHRA and YSYEKL. This CDR3 is 13 amino acids long. Trimming removed 0 bases from V and 6 bases from J, with 9 bases in between. CDR3 bases: TGCGCCAGCAGCCAAGATAAGACAGCCGAGCAGTACTTC. Amino acids: CASSQDKTAEQYF.

The chain combines TRBV28 with TRBJ1-6, with 11 positions matching TRBD1. The V gene end was trimmed by 8 bases and the J gene end by 14 bases; junction bases not matched to a gene: 8. Germline lookup yields CDR1 MDHEN and CDR2 SYDVKM. The CDR3 is made up of 13 amino acids. The CDR3 nucleotides read TGTGCCAGCCAGGGACAGGGGGTTTTGTCCCTCCACTTT. Translating it yields CASQGQGVLSLHF.

The table lists this clone with a count of one. The chain carries TRBV2 and TRBJ2-2, with 7 bases aligning to TRBD1. The CDR3 extends over 15 amino acids. Germline V gives CDR1 SNHLY, CDR2 FYNNEI. Germline trimming cut 5 bases from V and 5 bases from J; bases unmatched to any gene: 8. CDR3 DNA: TGTGCCAGCAGTCCGCTATCGACAGGGACCGGGGAGCTGTTTTTT. Protein sequence: CASSPLSTGTGELFF.

The chain joins TRBV10-3 to TRBJ2-7, with unresolved D. Trimming took off 3 bases at V and 5 bases at J, with 8 bases between the two ends. There are 12 residues in the CDR3. Germline values: CDR1 ENHRY, CDR2 SYGVKD. CDR3 bases: TGTGCCATCAGTGACAGGTCCCACGAGCAGTACTTC. This encodes CAISDRSHEQYF.

This clone was seen once. This chain joins TRBV10-1 and TRBJ2-4, with D maybe TRBD1 (6 bases). CDR1 and CDR2 from the germline V gene are WNHNN and SYGVQD (reference sequence). The CDR3 runs to 13 residues. V lost 5 bases and J 9 bases, leaving 14 bases between the germline ends. The CDR3: CASSNRDMVIQYF. CDR3 nucleotide sequence: TGCGCCAGCAGTAACCGGGACATGGTCATTCAGTACTTC.

This chain connects TRBV5-6 to TRBJ2-7, with 7 bases matching TRBD2. The CDR3 loop spans 13 amino acids. The ends lost 0 bases at V and 5 bases at J; junction bases unmatched: 2. Germline V CDR1 and CDR2: SGHDT, YYEEEE. CDR3: CASSLAGGNEQYF. CDR3 DNA: TGTGCCAGCAGCTTGGCGGGAGGAAACGAGCAGTACTTC. Combining the CDR3 with reference TRBV5-6 and TRBJ2-7 gives the whole variable domain DAGVTQSPTHLIKTRGQQVTLRCSPKSGHDTVSWYQQALGQGPQFIFQYYEEEERQRGNFPDRFSGHQFPNYSSELNVNALLLGDSALYLCASSLAGGNEQYFGPGTRLTVT.

This sequence joins TRBV28 and TRBJ1-2; tentatively, D is TRBD1 (5 bases). This CDR3 is 18 amino acids long. CDR1 and CDR2 from the germline V gene are MDHEN and SYDVKM. V was trimmed by 1 base and J by 4 bases, leaving 22 bases between them. The CDR3 is CASSLYPAGRGFGYGYTF. CDR3 in DNA: TGTGCCAGCAGTTTATACCCCGCAGGTCGGGGGTTTGGCTATGGCTACACCTTC.

The chain has TRBV2 and TRBJ2-3; TRBD2 matches 10 bases. The J segment lost 3 bases and the V segment lost 7 bases, leaving 7 bases of the junction unmatched. The V gene's germline CDR1 is SNHLY and CDR2 FYNNEI. This CDR3 is 15 amino acids long. The CDR3 is CASMRSSGRTDTQYF. The DNA for the CDR3 is TGTGCCAGCATGCGGAGTAGCGGGAGGACAGATACGCAGTATTTT.

The chain links TRBV27 to TRBJ2-7; TRBD2 aligns across 12 bases. The CDR3 totals 16 residues. Germline V lookup: CDR1 MNHEY, CDR2 SMNVEV (reference sequence). The V segment lost 5 bases and the J segment 0 bases; nucleotides outside the gene matches: 5. CDR3 in DNA: TGTGCCAGCAGTCCCCGGACTAGCGGGAACTCCTACGAGCAGTACTTC. Amino acid sequence: CASSPRTSGNSYEQYF.

In its sample, this clone was seen once. The genes are TRBV2 and TRBJ1-5; 7 nucleotides align to TRBD1. The CDR3 covers 18 residues. Trimming at V came to 5 bases and at J to 0 bases, leaving 13 bases not matched to a gene. Germline V gives CDR1 SNHLY, CDR2 FYNNEI. In DNA, the CDR3 is TGTGCCAGCAGTTCTGTCCCGGGACAGCACTTTAGCAATCAGCCCCAGCATTTT. Translated, it gives CASSSVPGQHFSNQPQHF.

The V and J genes are TRBV10-2 and TRBJ1-1, with D possibly being TRBD1 (5 bases). The V gene lost 6 bases and the J gene lost 7 bases, with 15 bases spanning the gap. CDR3 length equals 13 residues. Germline V CDR1 and CDR2: WSHSY, SAAADI. The CDR3 region is CASRREGSGEAFF. DNA for the CDR3: TGCGCCAGCAGGCGGGAGGGGAGCGGTGAAGCTTTCTTT.

V usage is TRBV10-1 and J usage is TRBJ2-1, with TRBD1 matching 9 bases. V lost 1 base and J lost 6; bases outside the gene matches: 7. Germline values: CDR1 WNHNN, CDR2 SYGVQD (reference sequence). The CDR3 has 16 residues. Here the CDR3 DNA reads TGCGCCAGCAGTGAGTGGACAGGGGTGGCGGTCAATGAGCAGTTCTTC. Protein product: CASSEWTGVAVNEQFF.

The rearrangement links TRBV7-5 to TRBJ1-3. TRBV7-5 is assigned pseudogene status. The CDR3 sequence is 11 residues long. CDR3 sequence: CVLAGGHTIYF. In DNA, the CDR3 is TGTGTCCTCGCCGGGGGGCACACCATATATTTT.

The chain uses TRBV7-8 and TRBJ2-1, with 14 bases identical to TRBD2. V lost 2 bases to trimming and J lost 4 bases; unmatched junction nucleotides: 1. Germline V gives CDR1 SGHVS, CDR2 FQNEAQ. The CDR3 is 16 amino acids. The CDR3 nucleotides are TGTGCCAGCAGCTTAAGGACTAGCGGGAGGTACAATGAGCAGTTCTTC. Its translation: CASSLRTSGRYNEQFF.

This chain connects TRBV5-1 to TRBJ2-1, with TRBD2 matching 7 bases. From germline, CDR1 is SGHRS and CDR2 YFSETQ. The CDR3 runs 16 residues. J was trimmed by 9 bases and V by 4 bases; bases with no gene match: 16. DNA of the CDR3: TGCGCCAGCAGCCCTGCGGGACTATCCCGTAGGGGTGAGCAGTTCTTC. Amino acids: CASSPAGLSRRGEQFF.

V is TRBV14 and J is TRBJ2-3, with no clear D. The V and J ends lost 1 base and 9 bases respectively, with 11 bases between them. Germline CDR1 SGHDN, CDR2 FVKESK. The CDR3 length is 13 residues. For the CDR3, the DNA is TGTGCCAGCAGCCAAGTCCTCGCAGGCACGCAGTATTTT. Translation gives CASSQVLAGTQYF. The variable domain in full, completed from reference TRBV14 and TRBJ2-3, reads EAGVTQFPSHSVIEKGQTVTLRCDPISGHDNLYWYRRVMGKEIKFLLHFVKESKQDESGMPNNRFLAERTGGTYSTLKVQPAELEDSGVYFCASSQVLAGTQYFGPGTRLTVL.

The chain combines TRBV29-1 with TRBJ2-3; TRBD2 agrees at 9 bases. This CDR3 has 15 amino acids. Germline lookup yields CDR1 SQVTM and CDR2 ANQGSEA. V shed 7 bases, J shed 5 bases, and the junction held 13 bases outside the gene matches. The CDR3 sequence: CSARSGGRARDTQYF. The CDR3 DNA reads as TGCAGCGCCCGGTCGGGCGGGAGGGCTCGAGATACGCAGTATTTT.